These 6 T cell receptor beta chains share one sample of origin, sequenced in a study of glioma-infiltrating T cells. TCR alpha and beta CDR3 regions were amplified from RNA using iRepertoire nested multiplex PCR. TCRdb reprocessed the multiplex PCR reads via MiXCR and lists one record per CDR3 protein. There are some 160,000 distinct CDR3 sequences in the sample; approximately 40% occur only once, and roughly 5.2% lies in the top ten. Source material: glioma tissue, nonneoplastic brain tissue, or PBMCs (not recorded which). The source of these receptors is a human donor with low-grade glioma or glioblastoma, undergoing nonglioma brain surgery, or in good health (not recorded which).

The rearrangement uses TRBV5-4 and TRBJ2-7; the match to TRBD2 covers 8 bases. V lost 0 bases to trimming and J lost 3 bases; unmatched junction nucleotides: 5. The germline CDR1 and CDR2 sequences are SGHNT and YYREEE (reference sequence). This CDR3 is built from 15 residues. CDR3 DNA sequence: TGTGCCAGCAGCTTGGCCTCTAGCGGGTACTACGAGCAGTACTTC. It codes for CASSLASSGYYEQYF.

On this clonotype: A much larger clone is a single base away; this may be a read error. Here the CDR3 reads CASSRGMKGYEQYF. As DNA, the CDR3 is TGTGCCAGCAGTAGAGGGATGAAAGGCTACGAGCAGTACTTC. This chain connects TRBV7-2 to TRBJ2-7; perhaps TRBD2 as D (5 bases). The CDR3 runs 14 residues. Germline V gene sequence: CDR1 SGHTA, CDR2 FQGNSA. The V gene lost 6 bases and the J gene lost 3 bases, with 15 bases spanning the gap.

This clonotype has ten or more counts. The chain carries TRBV27 and TRBJ2-7, with D unresolved. The CDR3 is made up of 14 amino acids. CDR1 is MNHEY, CDR2 SMNVEV, per germline (reference sequence). The V and J ends lost 6 bases and 0 bases respectively, with 12 bases between them. For the CDR3, the DNA is TGTGCCAGCAGAGGAACGCCTTTCTCCTACGAGCAGTACTTC. It specifies CASRGTPFSYEQYF.

The chain links TRBV7-7 to TRBJ2-5, with TRBD2 matching 7 bases. This CDR3 is 14 amino acids long. In germline, CDR1 is SSHAT, CDR2 FNYEAQ (reference sequence). Trimming at V came to 5 bases and at J to 4 bases, leaving 7 bases not matched to a gene. In DNA, the CDR3 is TGTGCCAGCAGCCGGCGGGGGAGAACAGAGACCCAGTACTTC. Translating gives CASSRRGRTETQYF.

In this sample, this clonotype turned up many times. The V and J genes are TRBV27 and TRBJ2-7; 13 nucleotides match TRBD2. The V and J ends lost 6 bases and 4 bases, in that order; junction bases with no gene match: 9. The CDR3 has 16 residues. Germline lookup yields CDR1 MNHEY and CDR2 SMNVEV (reference sequence). This chain's CDR3 is CASRIITSGRVYEQYF. The CDR3 region has the DNA TGTGCCAGCAGAATAATAACTAGCGGGAGGGTATACGAGCAGTACTTC.

J is TRBJ2-3 and V is TRBV11-3, with D perhaps TRBD1 or TRBD2 (5 bases each). The CDR3 is 15 residues long. Germline assignment: CDR1 SGHNT and CDR2 YENEEA. Trimming left V 4 bases short and J 3 bases short, with 14 bases between. CDR3 sequence (DNA): TGTGCCAGCAGCTCTGGGGGAAGGAGGACAGATACGCAGTATTTT. Its translation is CASSSGGRRTDTQYF.